This entry concerns a single T cell receptor (beta chain). Its specific antigen is unknown. No base quality values were provided; no much bigger clone lies one nucleotide off. Additional DNA sequences in this sample encode the identical CDR3. Frozen genomic DNA underwent high-throughput TCRbeta CDR3 sequencing by immunoSEQ, including PCR amplification, mapping, bias correction and internal controls. Regarding the original processing steps: Only productive rearrangements were retained, with each unique TCRbeta sequence defined by its CDR3 nucleotide sequence together with its V and J gene. For classification of a sequence as donor-reactive, at least 5-fold expansion in CFSE-low cells relative to unstimulated pre-transplant cells and a frequency of at least 0.01% were required. Minimum frequency thresholds were set for each subject based on the unstimulated sample with the lowest template count, ensuring at least 90% detection power. Repertoire turnover was measured by Jensen-Shannon divergence between the top 1000 TCRbeta sequences post- and pre-transplant. Changes in detection of donor-reactive sequences were assessed with two-sided Fisher's exact tests. In its TCRdb copy, this immuneACCESS table keeps in-frame sequences only and misses some clones. Where compared with another copy, unresolved V genes explain less than half of these, and the others have no known cause. That table supplies the V and J calls and clone size; D and trimming were determined from the DNA. The sample profile shows about 72,000 clones; 90% of them were found once. The ten largest clones take up 2.7% of the sample.

This sample stems from a study of T cell clones after liver transplantation (dated by TCRdb to between 2019 and 2020). With regard to the full study: The samples were obtained from ITN030ST, a randomized trial that attempted immunosuppression withdrawal within 2 years after liver transplantation. Tolerance meant complete immunosuppression withdrawal for at least one year without liver enzymes rising beyond twice the upper limit of normal. Third party-reactive TCRbeta sequences from pre-transplant MLRs were also identified as an antigen-independent comparator for donor-reactive sequences. After a pre-transplant mixed lymphocyte reaction, TCRbeta sequencing was used to pinpoint donor-reactive T cell clones, which were subsequently tracked in post-transplant blood. Subjects received no induction therapy and standard immunosuppression until randomization at 12-24 months post-transplant. Blood samples were collected pre-transplant, pre-randomization before withdrawal, and post-randomization after either full withdrawal or failed withdrawal. Of the 8 liver transplant recipients making up the studied cohort, 3 were classified as tolerant and 5 as non-tolerant. Three of the eight recipients were HCV-positive; the others were transplanted for non-autoimmune, non-viral indications. The research as a whole found: Conclusions were preliminary, limited by small, heterogeneous patient numbers and non-standardized post-transplant time points. In a couple of subjects, low numbers of available donor cells limited the measurable donor-reactive repertoire. After accounting for repertoire turnover, donor-reactive detection was significantly reduced in 7 of 8 subjects for CD4 and 8 of 8 for CD8. Donor-reactive sequences declined more than third party-reactive ones, suggesting partial antigen-specific deletion unrelated to withdrawal success. Because allograft tissue specimens were not available, migration of donor-reactive T cells into the graft, rather than deletion, may have occurred. Circulating donor-reactive CD4 TCRbeta sequences fell significantly post-transplant in most of the 8 subjects, irrespective of tolerance or HCV status.

Looking up the germline V gene (reference sequence) yields CDR1 SSHAT and CDR2 FNYEAQ. The CDR3 runs 15 residues from the cysteine to the phenylalanine. Of the read, only the CDR3 DNA is kept; its 45 bases are in frame from base 1. Relative to germline, V is 5 bases shorter and J is 1 base shorter, with 15 bases between their ends. What this sample's time point label stands for: pre-transplant. Unstimulated PBMCs, after thawing, were stained for CD3, CD4 and CD8 and then FACS-sorted into CD3+CD4+ and CD3+CD8+ populations. All 8 studied subjects were randomized to withdrawal of immunosuppression. Genomic DNA was isolated with the Qiagen DNeasy Blood and Tissue Kit.

The source material was CD4+ T cells from blood, sampled before liver transplant. This chain joins TRBV7-7 to TRBJ2-7; matching of 6 bases hints at TRBD2 as the D gene. This clonotype originated in a human donor who received a liver transplant. The CDR3 protein sequence reads: CASSPLEGVSYEQYF. The nucleotide sequence reads TGTGCCAGCAGCCCTCTGGAGGGAGTGTCCTACGAGCAGTACTTC.